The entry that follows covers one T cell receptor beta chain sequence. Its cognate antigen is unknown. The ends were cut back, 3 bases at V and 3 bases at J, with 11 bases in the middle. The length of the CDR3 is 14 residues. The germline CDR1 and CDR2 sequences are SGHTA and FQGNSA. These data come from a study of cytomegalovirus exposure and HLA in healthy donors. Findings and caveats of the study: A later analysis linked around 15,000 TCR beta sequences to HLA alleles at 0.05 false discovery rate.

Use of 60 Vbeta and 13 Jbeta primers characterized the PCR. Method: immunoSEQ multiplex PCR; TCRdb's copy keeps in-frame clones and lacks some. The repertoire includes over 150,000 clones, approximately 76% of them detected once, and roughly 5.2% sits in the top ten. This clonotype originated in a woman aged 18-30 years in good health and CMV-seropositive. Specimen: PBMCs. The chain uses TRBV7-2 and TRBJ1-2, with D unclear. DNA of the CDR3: TGTGCCAGCAGCTTCCACAGTGCCGACTATGGCTACACCTTC. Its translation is CASSFHSADYGYTF.